Listed below are T cell receptor beta chains from one sample, sequenced in a study of T cells expressing NK-cell markers. TCRdb re-called the 5' RACE reads, yielding one record per CDR3 amino acid sequence without DNA. This repertoire includes roughly 450,000 distinct CDR3 sequences. Sequenced material: blood T cells: a sorted CD56 or NKG2C T cell subset, CD4+ or CD8+ T cells, or bulk PBMC T cells (not recorded which). These receptors all come from a woman aged 45-65 years in good health. The CDR3 runs from the conserved cysteine through the conserved F or W.

j_call v_call cdr3_length cdr3_aa
TRBJ2-7 TRBV5-1 12 CASSLPGNEQYF
TRBJ2-1 TRBV20-1 17 CSARNAGFPGVYNEQFF
TRBJ2-5 TRBV5-1 13 CASSQGPEETQYF
TRBJ2-1 TRBV7-2 19 CASSLRPENRDRSYNEQFF
TRBJ2-2 TRBV7-3 13 CASSFTGAGELFF
TRBJ1-3 TRBV12-3/TRBV12-4 18 CASRSGQFLFSSGNTIYF
TRBJ2-3 TRBV5-1 15 CASSLGQPFTDTQYF
TRBJ2-7 TRBV12-3/TRBV12-4 14 CASRSGGAFYEQYF
TRBJ1-3 TRBV5-1 13 CASSLGQLNTIYF
TRBJ1-1 TRBV4-1 14 CASSQDRGVDQAFF
TRBJ2-5 TRBV12-3/TRBV12-4 14 CASSSTSLRETQYF
TRBJ2-3 TRBV12-3/TRBV12-4 13 CASRPDREDTQYF
TRBJ1-1 TRBV4-1 16 CASSHREEVRSTEAFF
TRBJ1-2 TRBV19 15 CAATSSDRGSYGYTF
TRBJ2-5 TRBV20-1 13 CSARSGFQETQYF
TRBJ2-6 TRBV10-3 18 CAIMSSEGALSGANVLTF
TRBJ1-2 TRBV9 13 CASSPDGSYGYTF
TRBJ2-1 TRBV6-2/TRBV6-3 15 CASTSGLAGAGEQFF
TRBJ2-3 TRBV5-1 15 CASGLAGASTDTQYF
TRBJ1-2 TRBV29-1 14 CSVEGQGVTYGYTF